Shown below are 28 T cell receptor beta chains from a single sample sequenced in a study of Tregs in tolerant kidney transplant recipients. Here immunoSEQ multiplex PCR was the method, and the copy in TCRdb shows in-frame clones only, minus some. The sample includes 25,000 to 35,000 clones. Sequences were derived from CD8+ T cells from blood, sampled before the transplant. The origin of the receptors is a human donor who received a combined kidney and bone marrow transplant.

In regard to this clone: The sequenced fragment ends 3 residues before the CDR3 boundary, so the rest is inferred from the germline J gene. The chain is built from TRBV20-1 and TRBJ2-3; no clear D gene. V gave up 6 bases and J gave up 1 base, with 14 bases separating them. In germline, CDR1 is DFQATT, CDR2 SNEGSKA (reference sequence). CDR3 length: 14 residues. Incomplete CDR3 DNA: TGCAGTGCACCTGGAAGGGTGGGCACAGATACG. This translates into CSAPGRVGTDT. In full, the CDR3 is CSAPGRVGTDTQYF.

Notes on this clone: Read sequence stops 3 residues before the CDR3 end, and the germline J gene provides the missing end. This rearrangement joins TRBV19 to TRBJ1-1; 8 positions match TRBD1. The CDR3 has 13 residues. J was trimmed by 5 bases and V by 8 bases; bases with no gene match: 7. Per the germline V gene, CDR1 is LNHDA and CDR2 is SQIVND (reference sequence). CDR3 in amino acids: CASGTGGWTEAFF. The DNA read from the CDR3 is TGTGCCAGTGGCACAGGGGGTTGGACTGAA.

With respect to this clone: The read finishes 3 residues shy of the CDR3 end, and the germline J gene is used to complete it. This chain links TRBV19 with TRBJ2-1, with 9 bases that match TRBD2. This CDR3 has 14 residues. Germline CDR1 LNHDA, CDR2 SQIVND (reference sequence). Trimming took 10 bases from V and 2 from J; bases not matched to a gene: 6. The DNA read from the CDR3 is TGTGCCACTTCAGGCGGGAGGGCCTACAATGAG. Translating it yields CATSGGRAYNE. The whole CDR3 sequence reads CATSGGRAYNEQFF.

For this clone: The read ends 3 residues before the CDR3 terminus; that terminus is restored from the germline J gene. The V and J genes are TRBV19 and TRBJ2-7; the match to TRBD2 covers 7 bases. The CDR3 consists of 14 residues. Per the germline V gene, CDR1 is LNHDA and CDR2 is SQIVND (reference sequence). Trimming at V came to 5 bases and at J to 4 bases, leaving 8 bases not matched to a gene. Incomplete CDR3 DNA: TGTGCCAGTAGTCCAGCTAGCGGTCCGTACGAG. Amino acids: CASSPASGPYE. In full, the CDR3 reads CASSPASGPYEQYF. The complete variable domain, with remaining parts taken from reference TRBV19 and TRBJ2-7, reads DGGITQSPKYLFRKEGQNVTLSCEQNLNHDAMYWYRQDPGQGLRLIYYSQIVNDFQKGDIAEGYSVSREKKESFPLTVTSAQKNPTAFYLCASSPASGPYEQYFGPGTRLTVT.

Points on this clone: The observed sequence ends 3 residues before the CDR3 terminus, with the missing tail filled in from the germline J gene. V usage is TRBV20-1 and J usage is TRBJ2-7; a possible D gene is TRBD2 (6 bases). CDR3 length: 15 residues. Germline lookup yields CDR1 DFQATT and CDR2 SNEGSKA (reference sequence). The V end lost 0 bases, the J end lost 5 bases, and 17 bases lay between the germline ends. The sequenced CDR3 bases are TGCAGTGCTAGAGATCGGAGGGCGCCGTCCCACGAG. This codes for CSARDRRAPSHE. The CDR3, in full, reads CSARDRRAPSHEQYF.

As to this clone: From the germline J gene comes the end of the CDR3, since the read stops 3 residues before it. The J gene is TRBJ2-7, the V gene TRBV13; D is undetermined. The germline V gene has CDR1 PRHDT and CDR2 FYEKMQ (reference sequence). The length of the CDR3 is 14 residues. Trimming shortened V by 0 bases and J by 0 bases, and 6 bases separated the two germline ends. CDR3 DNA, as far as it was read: TGTGCCAGCAGCTTAGGAGGCAACTCCTACGAG. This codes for CASSLGGNSYE. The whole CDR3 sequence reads CASSLGGNSYEQYF.

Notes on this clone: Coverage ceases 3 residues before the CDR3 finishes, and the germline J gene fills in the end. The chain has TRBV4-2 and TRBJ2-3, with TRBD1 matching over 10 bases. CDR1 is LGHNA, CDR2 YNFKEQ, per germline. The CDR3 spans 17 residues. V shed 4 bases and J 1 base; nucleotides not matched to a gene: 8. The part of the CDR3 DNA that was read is TGTGCCAGCAGCCCCTATTCCGGGACAGGGGGCACAGATACG. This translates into CASSPYSGTGGTDT. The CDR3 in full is CASSPYSGTGGTDTQYF.

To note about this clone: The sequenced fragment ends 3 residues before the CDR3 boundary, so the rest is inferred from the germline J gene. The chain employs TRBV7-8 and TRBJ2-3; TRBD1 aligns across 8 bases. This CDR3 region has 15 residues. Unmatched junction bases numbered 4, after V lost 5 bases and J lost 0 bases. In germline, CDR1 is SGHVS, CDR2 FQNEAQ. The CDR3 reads CASSDGTGSTDTQYF. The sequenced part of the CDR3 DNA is TGTGCCAGCAGCGATGGGACAGGCAGCACAGATACG.

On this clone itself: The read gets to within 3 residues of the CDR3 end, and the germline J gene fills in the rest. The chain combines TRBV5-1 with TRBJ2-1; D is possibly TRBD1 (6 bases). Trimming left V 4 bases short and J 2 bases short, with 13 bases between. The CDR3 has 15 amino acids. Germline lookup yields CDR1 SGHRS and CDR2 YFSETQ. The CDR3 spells CASSARGPTYNEQFF. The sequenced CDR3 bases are TGCGCCAGCAGCGCCAGGGGTCCCACCTACAATGAG. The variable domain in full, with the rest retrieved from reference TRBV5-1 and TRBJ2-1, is KAGVTQTPRYLIKTRGQQVTLSCSPISGHRSVSWYQQTPGQGLQFLFEYFSETQRNKGNFPGRFSGRQFSNSRSEMNVSTLELGDSALYLCASSARGPTYNEQFFGPGTRLTVL.

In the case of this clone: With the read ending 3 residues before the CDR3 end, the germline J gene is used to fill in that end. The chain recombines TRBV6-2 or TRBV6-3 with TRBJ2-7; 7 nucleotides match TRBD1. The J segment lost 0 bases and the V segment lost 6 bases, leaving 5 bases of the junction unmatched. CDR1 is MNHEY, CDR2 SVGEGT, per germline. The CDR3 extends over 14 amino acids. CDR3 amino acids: CASSLQGSSYEQYF. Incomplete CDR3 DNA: TGTGCCAGCAGCCTACAGGGGAGCTCCTACGAG.

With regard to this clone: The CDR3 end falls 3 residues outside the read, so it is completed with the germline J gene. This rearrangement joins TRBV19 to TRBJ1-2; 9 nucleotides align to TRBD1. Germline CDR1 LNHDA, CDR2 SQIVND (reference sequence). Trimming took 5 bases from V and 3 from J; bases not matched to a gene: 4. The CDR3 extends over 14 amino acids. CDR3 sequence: CASSEQGADYGYTF. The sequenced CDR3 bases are TGTGCCAGTAGTGAACAGGGGGCCGACTATGGC.

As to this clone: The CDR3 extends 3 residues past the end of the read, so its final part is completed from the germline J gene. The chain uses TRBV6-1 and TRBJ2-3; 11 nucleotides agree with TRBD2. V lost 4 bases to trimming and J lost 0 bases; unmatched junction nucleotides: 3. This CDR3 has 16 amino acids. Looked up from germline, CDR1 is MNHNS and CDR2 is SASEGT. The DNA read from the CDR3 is TGTGCCAGCAGTGGGACTAGCGGGTCTAGCACAGATACG. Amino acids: CASSGTSGSSTDT. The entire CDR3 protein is CASSGTSGSSTDTQYF.

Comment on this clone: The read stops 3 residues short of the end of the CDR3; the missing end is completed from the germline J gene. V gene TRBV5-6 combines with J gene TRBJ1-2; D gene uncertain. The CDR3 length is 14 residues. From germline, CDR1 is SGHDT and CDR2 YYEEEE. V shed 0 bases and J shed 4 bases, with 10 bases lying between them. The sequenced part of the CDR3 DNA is TGTGCCAGCAGCTTGGGTGTTAGTAGCTATGGC. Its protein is CASSLGVSSYG. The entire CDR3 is CASSLGVSSYGYTF.

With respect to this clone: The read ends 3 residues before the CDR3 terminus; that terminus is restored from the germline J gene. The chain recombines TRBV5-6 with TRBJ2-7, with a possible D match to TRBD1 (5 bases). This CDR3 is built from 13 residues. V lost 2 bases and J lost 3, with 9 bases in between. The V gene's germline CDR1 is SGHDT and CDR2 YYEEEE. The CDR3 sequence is CASSFTGHYEQYF. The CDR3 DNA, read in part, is TGTGCCAGCAGCTTTACAGGACACTACGAG.

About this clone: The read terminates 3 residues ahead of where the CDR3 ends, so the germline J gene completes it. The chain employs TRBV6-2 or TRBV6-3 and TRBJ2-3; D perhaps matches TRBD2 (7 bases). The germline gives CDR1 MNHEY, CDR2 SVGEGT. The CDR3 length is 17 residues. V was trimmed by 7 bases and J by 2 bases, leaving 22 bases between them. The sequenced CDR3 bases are TGTGCCAGCACCGACCGGGGGGCGGGATATCCCACAGATACG. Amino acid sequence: CASTDRGAGYPTDT. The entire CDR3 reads CASTDRGAGYPTDTQYF.

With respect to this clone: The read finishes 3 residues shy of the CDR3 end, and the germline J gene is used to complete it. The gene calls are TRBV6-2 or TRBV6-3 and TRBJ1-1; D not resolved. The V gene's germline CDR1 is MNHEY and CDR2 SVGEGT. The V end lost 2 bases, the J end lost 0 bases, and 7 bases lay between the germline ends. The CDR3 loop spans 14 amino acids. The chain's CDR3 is CASSYADLNTEAFF. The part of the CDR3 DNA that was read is TGTGCCAGCAGTTACGCGGATTTGAACACTGAA.

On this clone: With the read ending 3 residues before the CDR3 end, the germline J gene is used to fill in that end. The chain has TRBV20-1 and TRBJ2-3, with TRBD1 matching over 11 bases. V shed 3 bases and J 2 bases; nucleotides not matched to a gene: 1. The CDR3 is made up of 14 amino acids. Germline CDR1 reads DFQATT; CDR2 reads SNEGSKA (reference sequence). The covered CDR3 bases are TGCAGTGCTAGGGACAGGGGGCCCACAGATACG. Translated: CSARDRGPTDT. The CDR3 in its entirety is CSARDRGPTDTQYF.

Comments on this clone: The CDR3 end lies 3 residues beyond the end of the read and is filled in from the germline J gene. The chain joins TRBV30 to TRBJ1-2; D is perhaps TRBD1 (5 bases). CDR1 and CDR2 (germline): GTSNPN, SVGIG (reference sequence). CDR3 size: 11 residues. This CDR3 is CAWEHRQYYTF. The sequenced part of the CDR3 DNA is TGTGCCTGGGAACACAGACAGTAC. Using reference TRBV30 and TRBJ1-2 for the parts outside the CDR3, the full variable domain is SQTIHQWPATLVQPVGSPLSLECTVEGTSNPNLYWYRQAAGRGLQLLFYSVGIGQISSEVPQNLSASRPQDRQFILSSKKLLLSDSGFYLCAWEHRQYYTFGSGTRLTVV.

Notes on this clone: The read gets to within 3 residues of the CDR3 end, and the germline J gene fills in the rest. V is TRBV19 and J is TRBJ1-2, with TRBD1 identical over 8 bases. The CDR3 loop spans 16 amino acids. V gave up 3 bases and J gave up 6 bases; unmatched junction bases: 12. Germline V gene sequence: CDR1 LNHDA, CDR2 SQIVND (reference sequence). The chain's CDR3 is CASSMTGATAPDGYTF. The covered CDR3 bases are TGTGCCAGTAGTATGACAGGGGCCACCGCGCCTGATGGC. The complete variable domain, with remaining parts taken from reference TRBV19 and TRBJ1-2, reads DGGITQSPKYLFRKEGQNVTLSCEQNLNHDAMYWYRQDPGQGLRLIYYSQIVNDFQKGDIAEGYSVSREKKESFPLTVTSAQKNPTAFYLCASSMTGATAPDGYTFGSGTRLTVV.

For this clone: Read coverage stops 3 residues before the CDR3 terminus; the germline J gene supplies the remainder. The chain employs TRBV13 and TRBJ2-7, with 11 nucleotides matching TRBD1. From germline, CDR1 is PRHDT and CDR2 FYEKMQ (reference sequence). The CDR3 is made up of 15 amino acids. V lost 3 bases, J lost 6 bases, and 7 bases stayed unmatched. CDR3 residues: CASSLGGQGVVEQYF. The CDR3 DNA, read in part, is TGTGCCAGCAGCTTGGGGGGACAGGGGGTTGTCGAG.

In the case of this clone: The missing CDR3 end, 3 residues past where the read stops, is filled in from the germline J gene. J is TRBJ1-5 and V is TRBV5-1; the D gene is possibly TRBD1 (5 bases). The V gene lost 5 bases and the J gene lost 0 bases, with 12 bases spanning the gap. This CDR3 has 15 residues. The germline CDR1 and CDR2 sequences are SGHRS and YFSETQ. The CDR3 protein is CASRTGIYSNQPQHF. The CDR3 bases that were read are TGCGCCAGCAGAACAGGCATTTATAGCAATCAGCCC. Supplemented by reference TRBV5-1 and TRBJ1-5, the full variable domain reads KAGVTQTPRYLIKTRGQQVTLSCSPISGHRSVSWYQQTPGQGLQFLFEYFSETQRNKGNFPGRFSGRQFSNSRSEMNVSTLELGDSALYLCASRTGIYSNQPQHFGDGTRLSIL.

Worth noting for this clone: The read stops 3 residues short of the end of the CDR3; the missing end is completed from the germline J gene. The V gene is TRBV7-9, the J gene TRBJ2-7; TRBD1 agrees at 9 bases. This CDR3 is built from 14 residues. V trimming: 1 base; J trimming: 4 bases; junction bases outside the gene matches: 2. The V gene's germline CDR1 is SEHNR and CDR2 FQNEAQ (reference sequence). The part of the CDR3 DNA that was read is TGTGCCAGCAGCTTAGGTGGGACAGGGTACGAG. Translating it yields CASSLGGTGYE. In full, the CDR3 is CASSLGGTGYEQYF.

The DNA read from the CDR3 is TGCAGTGCTTTGAGACTAGCGGGAATCCTTTTGATGGATACG. This sequence encodes CSALRLAGILLMDT. The CDR3 in full is CSALRLAGILLMDTQYF. The V and J genes are TRBV20-1 and TRBJ2-3; 11 bases align to TRBD2. The read comes to an end 3 residues before the CDR3 does, leaving the germline J gene to fill in the end. This CDR3 is 17 amino acids long. Germline V CDR1 and CDR2: DFQATT, SNEGSKA (reference sequence). The J segment lost 6 bases and the V segment lost 5 bases, leaving 16 bases of the junction unmatched.

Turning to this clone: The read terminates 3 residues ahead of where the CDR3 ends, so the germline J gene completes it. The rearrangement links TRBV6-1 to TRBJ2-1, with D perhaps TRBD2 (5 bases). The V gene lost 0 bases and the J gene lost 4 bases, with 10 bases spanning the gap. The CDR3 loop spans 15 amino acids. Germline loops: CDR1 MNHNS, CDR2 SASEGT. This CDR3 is CASSEARSGYNEQFF. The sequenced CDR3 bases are TGTGCCAGCAGTGAAGCCCGGAGCGGATACAATGAG.

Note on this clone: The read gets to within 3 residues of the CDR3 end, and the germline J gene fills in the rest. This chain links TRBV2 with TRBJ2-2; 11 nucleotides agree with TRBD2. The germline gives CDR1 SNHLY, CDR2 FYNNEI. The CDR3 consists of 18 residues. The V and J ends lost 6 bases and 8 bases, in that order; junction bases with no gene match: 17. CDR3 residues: CASSTPLAGGNLGGELFF. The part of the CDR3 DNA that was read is TGTGCCAGCAGCACCCCCCTAGCGGGGGGAAACTTAGGTGGGGAG.

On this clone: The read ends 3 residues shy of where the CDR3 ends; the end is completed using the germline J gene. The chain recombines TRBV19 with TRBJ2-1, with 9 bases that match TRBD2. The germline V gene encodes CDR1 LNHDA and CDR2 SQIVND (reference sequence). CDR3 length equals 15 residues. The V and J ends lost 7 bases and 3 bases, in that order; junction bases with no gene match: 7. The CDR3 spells CASTPGLAYYNEQFF. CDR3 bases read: TGTGCCAGTACCCCCGGACTAGCGTACTACAATGAG.

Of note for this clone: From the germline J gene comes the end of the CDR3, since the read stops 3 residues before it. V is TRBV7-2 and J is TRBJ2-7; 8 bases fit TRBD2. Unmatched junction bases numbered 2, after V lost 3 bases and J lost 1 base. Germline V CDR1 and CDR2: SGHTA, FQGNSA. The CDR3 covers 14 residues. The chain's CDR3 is CASSFAGGSYEQYF. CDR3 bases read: TGTGCCAGCAGCTTTGCGGGAGGATCCTACGAG.

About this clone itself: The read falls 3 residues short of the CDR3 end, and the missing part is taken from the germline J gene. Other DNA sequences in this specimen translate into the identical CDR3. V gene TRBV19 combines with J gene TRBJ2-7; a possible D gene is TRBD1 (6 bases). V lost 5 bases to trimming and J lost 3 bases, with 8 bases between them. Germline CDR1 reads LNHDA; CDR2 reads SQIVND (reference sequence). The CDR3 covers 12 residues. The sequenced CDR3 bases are TGTGCCAGTAGTCCGACAGGCTACGAG. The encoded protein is CASSPTGYE. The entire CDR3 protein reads CASSPTGYEQYF.